Sequencing of this T cell receptor beta chain was carried out in a study of shared clonotypes between healthy human individuals. The assay was immunoSEQ multiplex PCR, and TCRdb's table has in-frame clones only and misses some. The sample contains roughly 1,800,000 clones, about 95% of which appear only once. The CDR3 totals 16 residues. Per germline, CDR1 PRHDT and CDR2 FYEKMQ (reference sequence). Losses at the gene ends were 2 bases for V and 4 bases for J; bases not matched to a gene: 10. Naive CD8 cells were CD45RO-negative, positively selected for CCR7, excluding terminally differentiated effector memory CD45RA+ cells.

Source material: naive CD8+ T cells sorted from blood. The chain couples TRBV13 to TRBJ2-7; 8 bases match TRBD1. This clonotype was obtained from a young man in good health. CDR3: CASSLSAQGELYEQYF. CDR3 bases: TGTGCCAGCAGCTTATCCGCACAGGGGGAGTTGTACGAGCAGTACTTC.